The T cell receptor beta chain described here comes from a study of Ad26.COV2.S vaccination and SARS-CoV-2 variants (dated by TCRdb to the early 2020s). Background for the entire study: Donors in the vaccine arm were drawn from COV1001, a phase I-IIa trial of Ad26.COV2.S in healthy adults that was multicentre, randomized, double-blind and placebo-controlled. Ad26.COV2.S was administered intramuscularly at a dose of 5x10^10 or 1x10^11 viral particles, either as one shot or as two shots given 56 days apart. TCRbeta repertoire sequencing served as the tool for gauging how specific and how broad the SARS-CoV-2-reactive T cell receptors were following Ad26.COV2.S vaccination. A total of about 30 samples were included in the TCR-sequenced set, comprising some 20 Ad26.COV2.S vaccine recipients, 5 placebo recipients and 8 SARS-CoV-2 convalescent individuals. Participants in the trial were split at random into five groups of five each, receiving low-dose or high-dose Ad26.COV2.S once or twice, or else placebo on both occasions. Investigators did not know the trial group allocation while performing experiments and assessing outcomes. General conclusions and limits of the study: The authors noted that total T cell responses may have been underestimated by the TCR breadth and depth analyses. Non-spike TCR breadth was comparable between vaccine and placebo recipients, consistent with the vaccine containing only spike. After vaccination, spike-specific CD8+ and CD4+ T cell responses were reported to show substantial breadth. The study was not powered for comparison of responses between vaccine doses or regimens. Higher spike-specific TCR breadth was observed in Ad26.COV2.S recipients than in placebo recipients (P = 0.0014).

Points on this clone: It lacks a known antigen. The record has no base qualities; no much larger clone is one base away.

The treatment or condition label for this specimen denotes: some 20 received Ad26.COV2.S at low or high dose, single or two shots; 5 received placebo; per-sample allocation not given. Repertoires of vaccine and placebo recipients were sequenced from samples taken on day 63 after the first injection. In Cohort 1b, some 25 adults aged 18-55 years were enrolled at a single site in Boston, USA, between 29 July and 7 August 2020. Ad26.COV2.S consisted of a replication-incompetent adenovirus type 26 vector by which a prefusion-stabilized SARS-CoV-2 spike protein from the original Wuhan strain was expressed. The immunoSEQ Assay was used to sequence TCRbeta CDR3 regions. After extraction, genomic DNA underwent amplification by bias-controlled multiplex PCR, followed by high-throughput sequencing. Per the authors' processing: To quantify the absolute abundance of each unique TCRbeta CDR3 region, sequences were collapsed and filtered. T cell fraction was estimated by normalization of TCRbeta template counts to usable DNA, with usable DNA being measured through amplification of reference genes present in all nucleated cells. Repertoire TCRs were annotated as SARS-CoV-2-specific by exact matching of V gene, CDR3 amino acid sequence and J gene to a known reactive TCR set. The reference SARS-CoV-2 TCR set came from MIRA and was filtered for enrichment in COVID-19-positive ImmuneCODE repertoires, removing public or cross-reactive TCRs. Using the MIRA antigens, annotated TCRs were further analysed by specific ORF or by position within an ORF. Depth was the summed frequency of annotated unique rearrangements, while breadth was defined as annotated unique rearrangements over total unique productive rearrangements. Two-sided Wilcoxon rank-sum tests were applied when comparing TCR breadth between groups. Not all clones reach the TCRdb copy of this immuneACCESS table, which keeps in-frame sequences only. Checked studies attribute under half of the gap to unresolved V genes and leave the rest unexplained. The DNA gave D and trimming, while V, J and clone size come from that table. The sample has about 390,000 clones on record, 92% of them singletons. The ten biggest clones cover more than 1.5% of the sample.

After removal of 1 base from V and 9 bases from J, the junction retains 3 bases not matched to a gene. CDR1 and CDR2 are read off the germline V gene as SGHVS and FNYEAQ. The CDR3 contains 13 residues, cysteine and phenylalanine counted. The retained sequence is limited to the CDR3, 39 bases, with the frame set at the first base. The chain couples TRBV7-6 to TRBJ2-1, and 7 bases in between align with TRBD2. The TCR comes from a person between 18 and 65 years old who received the Ad26.COV2.S COVID-19 vaccine or a placebo. This material consisted of peripheral blood, taken in a trial of Ad26.COV2.S vaccine versus placebo. This receptor has the CDR3 CASSLGASGEQFF. The DNA sequence follows: TGTGCCAGCAGCTTAGGGGCTAGCGGTGAGCAGTTCTTC. The reference TRBV7-6 and TRBJ2-1 proteins fill in what lies around the CDR3, so the full variable domain reads GAGVSQSPRYKVTKRGQDVALRCDPISGHVSLYWYRQALGQGPEFLTYFNYEAQQDKSGLPNDRFSAERPEGSISTLTIQRTEQRDSAMYRCASSLGASGEQFFGPGTRLTVL.